These T cell receptor beta chains were read from a single sample in a study of technical replicates of blood from four donors. The assay was immunoSEQ multiplex PCR, and TCRdb's table has in-frame clones only and misses some. The profile shows 75,000 to 90,000 clones, approximately 96% of them singletons. Sequenced: T cells isolated from PBMCs. The receptors were gathered from a human donor in good health. Each CDR3 is given with its conserved first and last residue. A D gene is named only where the DNA matches it firmly. The size entry is marked missing in some rows and otherwise reads once, few, many or a size class.

>NA|TRBJ1-5|TRBD1|TRBV7-2
CASKDRSSNQPQHF
TGTGCCAGCAAGGACAGGTCTAGCAATCAGCCCCAGCATTTT
>NA|TRBJ2-7|NA|TRBV5-1
CASSPVNFAHEQYF
TGCGCCAGCAGCCCGGTAAACTTTGCCCACGAGCAGTACTTC
>NA|TRBJ2-7|NA|TRBV9
CASSPRSLNEQYF
TGTGCCAGCAGCCCCCGGTCGCTGAACGAGCAGTACTTC
>NA|TRBJ2-3|TRBD1|TRBV29-1
CSHKDREGTDTQYF
TGCAGCCACAAGGACAGGGAGGGCACAGATACGCAGTATTTT
>NA|TRBJ1-1|NA|TRBV9
CASSVDGANTEAFF
TGTGCCAGCAGCGTAGATGGAGCCAACACTGAAGCTTTCTTT
>NA|TRBJ2-1|NA|TRBV7-2
CASSLQGLGINEQFF
TGTGCCAGCAGCTTACAGGGGTTAGGGATCAATGAGCAGTTCTTC
>NA|TRBJ2-4|TRBD1|TRBV29-1
CSAIRTGAKNIQYF
TGCAGCGCCATCCGGACAGGGGCCAAAAACATTCAGTACTTC
>NA|TRBJ2-5|NA|TRBV28
CASSYPTVQETQYF
TGTGCCAGCAGTTACCCGACAGTTCAAGAGACCCAGTACTTC
>NA|TRBJ1-1|TRBD1|TRBV28
CASSLGSGTGPQNTEAFF
TGTGCCAGCAGTCTTGGTTCCGGGACAGGGCCCCAGAACACTGAAGCTTTCTTT
>NA|TRBJ2-7|NA|TRBV7-9
CASSPRSYEQYF
TGTGCCAGCAGCCCTAGGAGTTACGAGCAGTACTTC
>once|TRBJ1-3|NA|TRBV30
CAWSRGHLSGNTIYF
TGTGCCTGGAGTAGAGGACACCTCTCTGGAAACACCATATATTTT
>NA|TRBJ1-2|TRBD1|TRBV29-1
CSDQGARGYTF
TGCAGCGATCAGGGGGCGCGGGGCTACACCTTC
>NA|TRBJ2-7|TRBD2|TRBV5-6
CASSLRRGREGPNEQYF
TGTGCCAGCAGCTTGCGCCGGGGGCGGGAGGGCCCCAACGAGCAGTACTTC
>once|TRBJ1-5|NA|TRBV19
CASSHRDYNQPQHF
TGTGCCAGTAGTCACCGGGACTACAATCAGCCCCAGCATTTT
>NA|TRBJ2-7|NA|TRBV7-9
CASSLDLSSQYF
TGTGCCAGCAGCTTAGATCTGAGTTCACAGTACTTC
>NA|TRBJ2-1|TRBD2|TRBV19
CASSSRPRLAGYYNEQFF
TGTGCCAGTAGTTCGCGCCCGCGGCTAGCGGGTTACTACAATGAGCAGTTCTTC
>NA|TRBJ1-1|TRBD1|TRBV27
CASSLQAGGNTEAFF
TGTGCCAGCAGTTTACAAGCAGGGGGCAACACTGAAGCTTTCTTT
>NA|TRBJ2-1|TRBD1|TRBV14
CASSQDRGYWDRGYNEQFF
TGTGCCAGCAGCCAAGATCGGGGGTATTGGGACAGGGGCTACAATGAGCAGTTCTTC
>NA|TRBJ2-1|TRBD2|TRBV7-3
CASSLGGTSGVDEQFF
TGTGCCAGCAGCTTAGGAGGGACTAGCGGGGTCGATGAGCAGTTCTTC
>NA|TRBJ1-2|NA|TRBV6-1
CASSEAVGGSMYGYTF
TGTGCCAGCAGTGAAGCGGTGGGGGGGTCGATGTATGGCTACACCTTC
>NA|TRBJ1-1|TRBD1|TRBV7-9
CASSLRATGEDTEAFF
TGTGCCAGCAGCTTAAGAGCTACAGGGGAGGACACTGAAGCTTTCTTT
>NA|TRBJ2-7|TRBD2|TRBV4-3
CASSQAASGAYEQYF
TGCGCCAGCAGCCAAGCTGCTAGCGGGGCCTACGAGCAGTACTTC
>NA|TRBJ1-2|NA|TRBV5-1
CASSPDSTNYGYTF
TGCGCCAGCAGCCCGGACAGCACTAACTATGGCTACACCTTC
>NA|TRBJ1-2|TRBD1|TRBV9
CASSDLGQGDGYTF
TGTGCCAGCAGCGACTTGGGACAGGGGGACGGCTACACCTTC
>NA|TRBJ2-1|NA|TRBV10-3
CAISEGVNEQFF
TGTGCCATCAGTGAAGGAGTGAATGAGCAGTTCTTC
>NA|TRBJ1-5|NA|TRBV7-8
CASSMGPQGNQPQHF
TGTGCCAGCAGCATGGGACCTCAGGGGAATCAGCCCCAGCATTTT
>NA|TRBJ2-7|TRBD2|TRBV5-4
CASSPHGSGSTEQYF
TGTGCCAGCAGCCCACATGGCAGCGGGAGTACCGAGCAGTACTTC
>NA|TRBJ2-6|NA|TRBV15
CATSRDTGRRSGANVLTF
TGTGCCACCAGCAGAGATACTGGTCGGCGGTCTGGGGCCAACGTCCTGACTTTC
>few|TRBJ2-7|TRBD1|TRBV7-2
CASSLGGQGSEQYF
TGTGCCAGCAGCTTAGGGGGACAGGGGAGCGAGCAGTACTTC
>NA|TRBJ2-2|TRBD1|TRBV4-1
CASSQDPGQGAGELFF
TGCGCCAGCAGCCAAGATCCGGGACAGGGGGCCGGGGAGCTGTTTTTT
>NA|TRBJ2-3|TRBD1|TRBV7-3
CASSLNSGGWGDTQYF
TGTGCCAGCAGCTTAAACTCAGGGGGCTGGGGGGATACGCAGTATTTT
>NA|TRBJ1-2|TRBD1|TRBV7-9
CASSHQGAKTYGYTF
TGTGCCAGCAGCCACCAGGGGGCTAAAACCTATGGCTACACCTTC
>NA|TRBJ2-7|TRBD1|TRBV2
CASTARQGAFYEQYF
TGTGCCAGCACGGCCAGACAGGGGGCATTTTACGAGCAGTACTTC
>NA|TRBJ2-1|NA|TRBV15
CATSIGSLNEQFF
TGTGCCACCAGTATCGGGAGTTTGAATGAGCAGTTCTTC
>once|TRBJ1-4|NA|TRBV19
CASRRSSNEKLFF
TGTGCCAGTAGGAGATCTTCTAATGAAAAACTGTTTTTT
>NA|TRBJ1-1|NA|TRBV5-1
CASSLRSTFTEAFF
TGCGCCAGCAGCTTGCGGTCGACATTCACTGAAGCTTTCTTT
>NA|TRBJ2-7|NA|TRBV4-2
CASSQDHWQYEQYF
TGTGCCAGCAGCCAAGATCATTGGCAGTACGAGCAGTACTTC
>NA|TRBJ2-3|NA|TRBV7-8
CASSPRRQEITDTQYF
TGTGCCAGCAGCCCACGTCGACAGGAGATCACAGATACGCAGTATTTT
>NA|TRBJ2-7|TRBD1|TRBV5-1
CASSLAGTGYVGAYEQYF
TGCGCCAGCAGCTTGGCCGGGACAGGATACGTTGGGGCCTACGAGCAGTACTTC
>once|TRBJ1-5|NA|TRBV19
CASSILLGLSNQPQHF
TGTGCCAGTAGTATCCTCCTTGGACTTAGCAATCAGCCCCAGCATTTT
>once|TRBJ1-1|NA|TRBV10-3
CAIGDNVNTEAFF
TGTGCCATCGGGGACAATGTCAACACTGAAGCTTTCTTT
>NA|TRBJ2-3|TRBD2|TRBV4-1
CASSLETSGNTDTQYF
TGCGCCAGCAGCCTAGAAACTAGCGGCAACACAGATACGCAGTATTTT
>NA|TRBJ1-1|TRBD1|TRBV9
CASSGQGLEAFF
TGTGCCAGCAGCGGACAGGGACTTGAAGCTTTCTTT
>NA|TRBJ2-1|TRBD1|TRBV30
CALRTGGTGREDEQFF
TGTGCCTTACGGACAGGGGGTACCGGGAGGGAGGATGAGCAGTTCTTC
>NA|TRBJ1-1|NA|TRBV6-1
CASLATEAFF
TGTGCCAGCCTAGCCACTGAAGCTTTCTTT
>once|TRBJ2-7|NA|TRBV9
CASSVASHQNYEQYF
TGTGCCAGCAGCGTAGCAAGCCACCAAAACTACGAGCAGTACTTC
>NA|TRBJ2-7|NA|TRBV5-6
CASSLSRGPTSSYEQYF
TGTGCCAGCAGCTTGAGCAGGGGTCCCACTTCATCCTACGAGCAGTACTTC
>NA|TRBJ2-1|TRBD2|TRBV10-3
CAISELRTSGSDEQFF
TGTGCCATCAGTGAGCTCAGGACTAGCGGGAGTGATGAGCAGTTCTTC
>NA|TRBJ2-7|NA|TRBV9
CASSVAAASYEQYF
TGTGCCAGCAGCGTAGCAGCGGCTTCCTACGAGCAGTACTTC
>NA|TRBJ2-7|NA|TRBV28
CASDNSYEQYF
TGTGCCAGTGACAATTCCTACGAGCAGTACTTC
>NA|TRBJ2-7|TRBD2|TRBV7-6
CASSLGGRTSYEQYF
TGTGCCAGCAGCTTAGGCGGGAGGACATCCTACGAGCAGTACTTC
>NA|TRBJ2-3|NA|TRBV5-1
CASSLTRHTDTQYF
TGCGCCAGCAGCCTGACTCGCCACACAGATACGCAGTATTTT